These 24 T cell receptor beta chains were all obtained from the same sample, sequenced in a study of identical twins. TCRdb passed the 5' RACE reads through MiXCR, listing each CDR3 protein once. The table lists about 810,000 distinct CDR3 sequences, 12% of them singletons, with around 1.6% in the top ten. Separately, the same data were catalogued under a study of yellow fever vaccine responses in identical twins.

Sequencing was done on a sample of PBMCs. The receptors come from a young woman in good health.

This chain connects TRBV2 to TRBJ2-1, with D hard to call. The CDR3 is made up of 13 amino acids. Trimming took 7 bases from V and 3 from J, leaving 10 bases between them. Germline V gene lookup returns CDR1 SNHLY and CDR2 FYNNEI. CDR3 in DNA: TGTGCCAGCAAAAACCCGAACTACAATGAGCAGTTCTTC. Its protein product is CASKNPNYNEQFF.

The chain links TRBV4-2 to TRBJ2-7; 10 nucleotides match TRBD2. CDR1 and CDR2 (germline): LGHNA, YNFKEQ. V was pared by 0 bases and J by 2 bases, with 10 bases of the junction left unmatched. CDR3 length: 18 residues. CDR3 DNA: TGTGCCAGCAGCCAAGACCTACGTTTTACTAGCGGGACCTACGAGCAGTACTTC. Protein product: CASSQDLRFTSGTYEQYF.

The chain links TRBV4-2 to TRBJ2-3; 7 bases map to TRBD1. Trimming at V came to 1 base and at J to 0 bases, leaving 4 bases not matched to a gene. There are 16 residues in the CDR3. Germline lookup yields CDR1 LGHNA and CDR2 YNFKEQ. The CDR3 loop reads CASSQVLGQSTDTQYF. In nucleotides, the CDR3 is TGTGCCAGCAGCCAAGTGTTGGGACAGAGCACAGATACGCAGTATTTT.

This clonotype was counted between two and nine times. The genes are TRBV4-1 and TRBJ2-1; D is perhaps TRBD1 (6 bases). The CDR3 totals 16 residues. CDR1 and CDR2 (germline): MGHRA, YSYEKL. Trimming took off 4 bases at V and 6 bases at J, with 19 bases between the two ends. The CDR3 reads CASSPMGAGASNEQFF. In DNA, the CDR3 is TGCGCCAGCAGCCCGATGGGGGCAGGGGCGAGCAATGAGCAGTTCTTC.

At least ten counts were recorded for this clonotype. The chain is built from TRBV28 and TRBJ2-7; 9 nucleotides agree with TRBD1. V shed 6 bases and J 7 bases; nucleotides not matched to a gene: 7. The germline V gene encodes CDR1 MDHEN and CDR2 SYDVKM. The CDR3 extends over 13 amino acids. CDR3 in amino acids: CASRQGAMGEQYF. CDR3 nucleotides: TGTGCCAGCAGACAGGGGGCGATGGGGGAGCAGTACTTC.

In regard to this clonotype: The conserved phenylalanine or tryptophan normally closing the CDR3 is absent here, so this likely arose from a read error. The V call is TRBV7-8, the J call TRBJ2-5; D is unclear. From germline, CDR1 is SGHVS and CDR2 FQNEAQ. The CDR3 runs to 11 residues. Trimming shortened V by 5 bases and J by 5 bases, and 6 bases separated the two germline ends. The CDR3 sequence: CASSHQETQYS. The CDR3 nucleotides read TGTGCCAGCAGCCATCAGGAGACCCAGTACTCC.

This clonotype has more than one count but fewer than ten. This sequence joins TRBV5-1 and TRBJ2-3; possible D gene TRBD2, 5 bases. CDR1 and CDR2 from the germline V gene are SGHRS and YFSETQ. Trimming took 0 bases from V and 5 from J, leaving 19 bases between them. This CDR3 has 17 amino acids. As DNA, the CDR3 is TGCGCCAGCAGCTTGGTTAGCGCGGCACACAAGGGAGATACGCAGTATTTT. It encodes CASSLVSAAHKGDTQYF.

The rearrangement links TRBV6-2 or TRBV6-3 to TRBJ2-5, with D perhaps assigned TRBD1 or TRBD2 (6 bases each). Germline V CDR1 and CDR2: MNHEY, SVGEGT. Deletions cut 6 bases from V and 4 bases from J, with 15 bases between. The CDR3 length is 14 residues. The CDR3 loop is CASRDFSGAETQYF. The CDR3 DNA follows: TGTGCCAGCAGGGACTTCTCGGGGGCAGAGACCCAGTACTTC.

The sample holds one count of this clonotype. J is TRBJ1-1 and V is TRBV6-2 or TRBV6-3, with no clear D. Germline V lookup: CDR1 MNHEY, CDR2 SVGEGT. The CDR3 consists of 12 residues. V lost 2 bases, J lost 4 bases, and 5 bases lay in between. The CDR3 is CASSYPATEAFF. CDR3 coding DNA: TGTGCCAGCAGTTACCCAGCCACTGAAGCTTTCTTT.

A few counts support this clonotype. The chain employs TRBV15 and TRBJ1-2, with 8 nucleotides matching TRBD1. The J segment lost 0 bases and the V segment lost 4 bases, leaving 7 bases of the junction unmatched. Germline V lookup: CDR1 LNHNV, CDR2 YYDKDF (reference sequence). The CDR3 consists of 16 residues. The CDR3 region is CATSIDRGMPNYGYTF. The CDR3 region has the DNA TGTGCCACCAGCATTGACAGGGGCATGCCTAACTATGGCTACACCTTC.

This clonotype was seen ten or more times. At one boundary the junction diverges from the germline segment, which might be a read error. The chain combines TRBV5-1 with TRBJ2-1; a weak D match, TRBD2 (5 bases). Germline loops: CDR1 SGHRS, CDR2 YFSETQ. The CDR3 spans 11 residues. CDR3 sequence reads: CASSLSDEQFF. The CDR3, as DNA: TGTGCCAGCAGCCTTAGCGATGAGCAGTTCTTC. The full variable domain, completed using reference TRBV5-1 and TRBJ2-1, is KAGVTQTPRYLIKTRGQQVTLSCSPISGHRSVSWYQQTPGQGLQFLFEYFSETQRNKGNFPGRFSGRQFSNSRSEMNVSTLELGDSALYLCASSLSDEQFFGPGTRLTVL.

This chain links TRBV14 with TRBJ2-5; either TRBD1 or TRBD2 may fit D (6 bases each). Trimming took 2 bases from V and 7 from J, leaving 11 bases between them. The CDR3 sequence is 13 residues long. CDR1 and CDR2 (germline): SGHDN, FVKESK. CDR3 sequence (DNA): TGTGCCAGCAGCCAACCGGGGGCTGGGACCCAGTACTTC. Translated, it gives CASSQPGAGTQYF.

This clonotype was seen repeatedly, ten times or more. The V and J genes are TRBV4-1 and TRBJ1-1; D may be TRBD1 (6 bases). Trimming shortened V by 6 bases and J by 5 bases, and 10 bases separated the two germline ends. This CDR3 has 12 residues. Germline V gene lookup returns CDR1 MGHRA and CDR2 YSYEKL. The CDR3 sequence: CASRQGGTEAFF. The DNA for the CDR3 is TGCGCCAGCAGACAGGGTGGGACTGAAGCTTTCTTT.

The rearrangement links TRBV5-1 to TRBJ2-1; a weak D match, TRBD2 (6 bases). The germline CDR1 and CDR2 sequences are SGHRS and YFSETQ. Trimming pared 1 base from V and 2 bases from J, leaving 13 bases between. This CDR3 has 16 amino acids. CDR3 region: CASSLRVGLTYNEQFF. The CDR3 DNA reads as TGCGCCAGCAGCTTGAGAGTGGGACTGACCTACAATGAGCAGTTCTTC. Using reference TRBV5-1 and TRBJ2-1 for the parts outside the CDR3, the full variable domain is KAGVTQTPRYLIKTRGQQVTLSCSPISGHRSVSWYQQTPGQGLQFLFEYFSETQRNKGNFPGRFSGRQFSNSRSEMNVSTLELGDSALYLCASSLRVGLTYNEQFFGPGTRLTVL.

This clonotype was counted between two and nine times. J is TRBJ2-5 and V is TRBV29-1; TRBD2 aligns across 10 bases. The CDR3 sequence is 13 residues long. Germline V gene lookup returns CDR1 SQVTM and CDR2 ANQGSEA. V was clipped by 4 bases and J by 5 bases; unmatched bases: 4. The CDR3 region is CSVASGSRETQYF. DNA for the CDR3: TGCAGCGTTGCTAGCGGGAGCAGGGAGACCCAGTACTTC.

V usage is TRBV6-5 and J usage is TRBJ2-3; 12 nucleotides agree with TRBD1. The CDR3 consists of 19 residues. CDR1 is MNHEY, CDR2 SVGAGI, per germline. The V segment lost 1 base and the J segment 3 bases; nucleotides outside the gene matches: 11. The CDR3 reads CASSYWGLGTGGTTDTQYF. The DNA of the CDR3 is TGTGCCAGCAGTTACTGGGGCCTTGGGACAGGGGGCACGACAGATACGCAGTATTTT.

This clonotype was observed many times. The V and J genes are TRBV7-9 and TRBJ2-7, with 9 nucleotides matching TRBD2. The CDR3 spans 13 residues. Germline CDR1 SEHNR, CDR2 FQNEAQ (reference sequence). V dropped 3 bases and J dropped 6; count of bases not matched to a gene: 3. CDR3 in DNA: TGTGCCAGCAGCTTGCTAGCGGGGTCCGAGCAGTACGTC. It is translated as CASSLLAGSEQYV.

V and J are TRBV19 and TRBJ1-1; possibly TRBD1 for D (5 bases). The CDR3 has 13 residues. Germline loops: CDR1 LNHDA, CDR2 SQIVND (reference sequence). With 6 bases removed from V and 2 bases from J, the gap between germline ends came to 10 bases. CDR3 sequence: CASRGEANTEAFF. CDR3 DNA: TGTGCCAGTAGAGGGGAGGCTAACACTGAAGCTTTCTTT.

The table lists this clonotype with many counts. The rearrangement joins TRBV6-1 to TRBJ2-1, with 10 bases that match TRBD2. J was trimmed by 6 bases and V by 6 bases; bases with no gene match: 8. Germline V gene sequence: CDR1 MNHNS, CDR2 SASEGT. CDR3 size: 15 residues. The CDR3 here is CASRIAGGYSNEQFF. CDR3 coding DNA: TGTGCCAGCAGAATAGCGGGAGGATACTCCAATGAGCAGTTCTTC.

The J gene is TRBJ2-7, the V gene TRBV27; D remains unclear. With 10 bases removed from V and 4 bases from J, the gap between germline ends came to 5 bases. This CDR3 is 9 amino acids long. Germline values: CDR1 MNHEY, CDR2 SMNVEV (reference sequence). The CDR3 nucleotides are TGTGCCATTAAGTACGAGCAGTACTTC. It specifies CAIKYEQYF.

The sample holds a few counts of this clonotype. This chain uses TRBV27 with TRBJ2-1; TRBD1 matches at 10 bases. V gave up 3 bases and J gave up 7 bases; unmatched junction bases: 6. Germline loops: CDR1 MNHEY, CDR2 SMNVEV (reference sequence). The CDR3 spans 15 residues. The CDR3 DNA is TGTGCCAGCAGTTTCATCGGACAGGGGGGGAATGAGCAGTTCTTC. This sequence encodes CASSFIGQGGNEQFF.

The V call is TRBV12-3 or TRBV12-4, the J call TRBJ2-3, with D perhaps given as TRBD1 or TRBD2 (5 bases each). The CDR3 length is 17 residues. V gave up 1 base and J gave up 2 bases, with 16 bases separating them. Here the CDR3 DNA reads TGTGCCAGCAGTTTAGGAATAGGGGACCAAGACACAGATACGCAGTATTTT. The encoded protein is CASSLGIGDQDTDTQYF.

This clonotype came up a few times. This chain connects TRBV27 to TRBJ1-1; D call uncertain. V lost 5 bases and J lost 4, with 11 bases in between. This CDR3 has 13 residues. Germline-derived CDR1 and CDR2 are MNHEY and SMNVEV (reference sequence). This chain's CDR3 is CASSIGQLTEAFF. The CDR3 DNA follows: TGTGCCAGCAGTATAGGGCAGCTCACTGAAGCTTTCTTT.

The chain has TRBV10-2 and TRBJ2-5; D is possibly TRBD1 (6 bases). Germline CDR1 WSHSY, CDR2 SAAADI. There are 13 residues in the CDR3. V was trimmed by 5 bases and J by 5 bases, leaving 12 bases between them. In nucleotides, the CDR3 is TGCGCCAGCAGTATAACAGGGCCGGAGACCCAGTACTTC. It codes for CASSITGPETQYF.